What follows are 14 T cell receptor beta chains derived from one specimen sequenced in a study of T cell responses to AZD1222 COVID-19 vaccine. Sequencing was performed with immunoSEQ multiplex PCR; in TCRdb, only in-frame clones are kept and a portion is missing. The sample holds fewer than 110,000 clones, roughly 87% seen once. The sequencing here drew on peripheral blood, taken 28 days after the second AZD1222 dose. Receptor source: an adult who received the AZD1222 COVID-19 vaccine.

This clone was observed once. J is TRBJ2-3 and V is TRBV7-9; 8 bases are shared with TRBD2. Germline V gene sequence: CDR1 SEHNR, CDR2 FQNEAQ (reference sequence). This CDR3 is built from 16 residues. Trimming at V came to 5 bases and at J to 4 bases, leaving 11 bases not matched to a gene. CDR3 residues: CASSPKVAGSADTQYF. CDR3 DNA sequence: TGTGCCAGCAGCCCTAAGGTAGCGGGGAGCGCAGATACGCAGTATTTT.

The chain employs TRBV7-8 and TRBJ1-1; tentatively, D is TRBD1 (6 bases). V lost 1 base and J lost 4, with 16 bases in between. The CDR3 length is 16 residues. Germline assignment: CDR1 SGHVS and CDR2 FQNEAQ. The CDR3 coding sequence is TGTGCCAGCAGCTTAGGACAGGATCTAAGCGGCACTGAAGCTTTCTTT. Its translation: CASSLGQDLSGTEAFF. The full variable domain, in which reference TRBV7-8 and TRBJ1-1 provide the parts outside the CDR3, is GAGVSQSPRYKVAKRGQDVALRCDPISGHVSLFWYQQALGQGPEFLTYFQNEAQLDKSGLPSDRFFAERPEGSVSTLKIQRTQQEDSAVYLCASSLGQDLSGTEAFFGQGTRLTVV.

The chain combines TRBV28 with TRBJ2-1, with D unclear. The CDR3 covers 18 residues. Looked up from germline, CDR1 is MDHEN and CDR2 is SYDVKM. Trimming stripped 2 bases from V and 5 bases from J, with 22 bases between. CDR3: CASSLRVGHRSLNNEQFF. For the CDR3, the DNA is TGTGCCAGCAGTTTAAGAGTGGGCCACCGAAGCCTAAACAATGAGCAGTTCTTC.

The chain couples TRBV5-1 to TRBJ2-5, with D possibly being TRBD1 (5 bases). The CDR3 is made up of 17 amino acids. The V and J ends lost 0 bases and 4 bases respectively, with 19 bases between them. Germline V gives CDR1 SGHRS, CDR2 YFSETQ. The CDR3 nucleotides read TGCGCCAGCAGCTTGGCGAGGTGGGAAAAAAGGGGAGAGACCCAGTACTTC. Its translation: CASSLARWEKRGETQYF.

The V call is TRBV30, the J call TRBJ1-2, with D possibly TRBD1 on 5 matching bases. The germline V gene has CDR1 GTSNPN and CDR2 SVGIG (reference sequence). Between the trimmed V and J ends, which lost 1 base and 1 base, there was a span of 13 bases. The CDR3 runs 15 residues. The CDR3 sequence is CAWSAGLRGNYGYTF. DNA for the CDR3: TGTGCCTGGAGTGCCGGTTTGAGGGGTAACTATGGCTACACCTTC.

The chain recombines TRBV19 with TRBJ2-2, with no clear D. With 6 bases removed from V and 6 bases from J, the gap between germline ends came to 14 bases. Germline lookup yields CDR1 LNHDA and CDR2 SQIVND (reference sequence). CDR3 length: 14 residues. The CDR3 DNA reads TGTGCCAGTAGATCAATACCCCTTTCCGGGGAGCTGTTTTTT. Translation: CASRSIPLSGELFF.

The chain couples TRBV9 to TRBJ2-1; 7 positions match TRBD1. V dropped 4 bases and J dropped 4; count of bases not matched to a gene: 11. CDR1 is SGDLS, CDR2 YYNGEE, per germline. The CDR3 sequence is 16 residues long. The CDR3 protein is CASSRRGDRSYNEQFF. The CDR3 DNA reads TGTGCCAGCAGCCGTAGAGGGGACAGATCGTACAATGAGCAGTTCTTC. Using reference TRBV9 and TRBJ2-1 for the parts outside the CDR3, the full variable domain is DSGVTQTPKHLITATGQRVTLRCSPRSGDLSVYWYQQSLDQGLQFLIQYYNGEERAKGNILERFSAQQFPDLHSELNLSSLELGDSALYFCASSRRGDRSYNEQFFGPGTRLTVL.

Written as DNA, the CDR3 is TGTGCCAGCAGCTCCGGGACTAGCTTCTACAATGAGCAGTTCTTC. It is translated as CASSSGTSFYNEQFF. The chain combines TRBV7-8 with TRBJ2-1, with 9 bases lining up with TRBD2. The CDR3 runs 15 residues. Per the germline V gene, CDR1 is SGHVS and CDR2 is FQNEAQ. Trimming took 4 bases from V and 3 from J; bases not matched to a gene: 4.

The V call is TRBV7-2, the J call TRBJ1-3; no firm D call. In germline, CDR1 is SGHTA, CDR2 FQGNSA. Trimming removed 4 bases from V and 4 bases from J, with 17 bases in between. This CDR3 has 16 amino acids. The CDR3 bases are TGTGCCAGCAGCTCCCGGGCCCGCGGGGAAGGAAACACCATATATTTT. Translated: CASSSRARGEGNTIYF.

This sequence joins TRBV7-2 and TRBJ2-7; 10 bases are a match to TRBD1. CDR3 length: 14 residues. V dropped 3 bases and J dropped 7; count of bases not matched to a gene: 6. The germline V gene has CDR1 SGHTA and CDR2 FQGNSA. The CDR3 DNA sequence: TGTGCCAGCAGCTTCTTCGGGACAGGGGCTGAGCAGTACTTC. Protein product: CASSFFGTGAEQYF.

The DNA for the CDR3 is TGTGCCATCAGTCCACCCCAGGGTTACGAGCAGTACTTC. This encodes CAISPPQGYEQYF. The rearrangement uses TRBV10-3 and TRBJ2-7; possibly TRBD1 for D (5 bases). Germline V lookup: CDR1 ENHRY, CDR2 SYGVKD. Trimming took 5 bases from V and 4 from J, leaving 12 bases between them. This CDR3 comprises 13 residues.

The V call is TRBV30, the J call TRBJ2-6, with unresolved D. Germline-derived CDR1 and CDR2 are GTSNPN and SVGIG (reference sequence). This CDR3 has 17 residues. V was trimmed by 0 bases and J by 1 base, leaving 13 bases between them. The CDR3 DNA reads TGTGCCTGGAGTGTAGGGCAGGAACCTTCTGGGGCCAACGTCCTGACTTTC. This encodes CAWSVGQEPSGANVLTF.

The V call is TRBV10-1, the J call TRBJ1-6; D might be TRBD1 (6 bases). Trimming shortened V by 9 bases and J by 0 bases, and 15 bases separated the two germline ends. The CDR3 has 16 amino acids. Germline values: CDR1 WNHNN, CDR2 SYGVQD (reference sequence). In DNA, the CDR3 is TGCGCCAGTCCCCAGGTAGGGGGCTCCTATAATTCACCCCTCCACTTT. The encoded protein is CASPQVGGSYNSPLHF.

The V call is TRBV6-2 or TRBV6-3, the J call TRBJ1-1; the D is unclear. Per the germline V gene, CDR1 is MNHEY and CDR2 is SVGEGT. CDR3 size: 11 residues. The V and J ends lost 6 bases and 7 bases respectively, with 9 bases between them. CDR3 loop: CASSLNIEAFF. The CDR3 bases are TGTGCCAGCAGCTTGAATATTGAAGCTTTCTTT.